A single sample gave rise to the 2 T cell receptor beta chains below, sequenced in a study of monozygotic twins with inflammatory bowel disease (dated by TCRdb to about 2019). Receptor amplification or capture employed 5' RACE. The run used an Illumina HiSeq 2500. Once TCRdb had reprocessed the reads, it stored one entry per CDR3 protein sequence and supplied no DNA. The table for this sample records about 380,000 distinct CDR3 sequences. 2% to 3% of the sample comes from the top ten. Sequenced material: blood. The receptor source for this set is a human donor with ulcerative colitis or Crohn's disease, or a healthy co-twin of an affected twin (not recorded which).

This rearrangement joins TRBV10-3 to TRBJ2-1; without DNA, the TCRdb call of TRBD2 cannot be checked. From germline, CDR1 is ENHRY and CDR2 SYGVKD. This CDR3 spans 19 amino acids. CDR3 loop: CAISGALLAGDISYNEQFF.

The V gene is TRBV6-1, the J gene TRBJ1-1; with no DNA, the TCRdb D assignment of TRBD1 cannot be verified. In germline, CDR1 is MNHNS, CDR2 SASEGT. This CDR3 contains 16 residues. The CDR3 region is CASSTHLQGDNTEAFF.